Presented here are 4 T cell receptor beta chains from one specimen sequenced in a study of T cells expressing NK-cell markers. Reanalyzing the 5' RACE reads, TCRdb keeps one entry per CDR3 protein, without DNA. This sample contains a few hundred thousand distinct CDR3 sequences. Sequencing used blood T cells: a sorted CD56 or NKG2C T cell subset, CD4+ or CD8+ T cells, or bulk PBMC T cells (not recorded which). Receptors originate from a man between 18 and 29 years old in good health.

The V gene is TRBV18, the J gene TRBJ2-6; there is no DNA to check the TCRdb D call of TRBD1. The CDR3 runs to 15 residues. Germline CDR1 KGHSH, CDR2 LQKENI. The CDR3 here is CASSPGAIGANVLTF.

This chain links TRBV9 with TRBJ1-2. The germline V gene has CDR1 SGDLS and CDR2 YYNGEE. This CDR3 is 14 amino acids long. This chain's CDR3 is CASSGAKSNYGYTF.

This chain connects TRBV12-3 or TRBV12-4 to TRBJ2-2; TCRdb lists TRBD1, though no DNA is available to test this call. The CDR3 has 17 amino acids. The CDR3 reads CASSYLGGVSHTGELFF.

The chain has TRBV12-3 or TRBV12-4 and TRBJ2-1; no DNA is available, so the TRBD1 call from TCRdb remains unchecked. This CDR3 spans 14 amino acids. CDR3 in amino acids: CASSLVTGVWMQFF.